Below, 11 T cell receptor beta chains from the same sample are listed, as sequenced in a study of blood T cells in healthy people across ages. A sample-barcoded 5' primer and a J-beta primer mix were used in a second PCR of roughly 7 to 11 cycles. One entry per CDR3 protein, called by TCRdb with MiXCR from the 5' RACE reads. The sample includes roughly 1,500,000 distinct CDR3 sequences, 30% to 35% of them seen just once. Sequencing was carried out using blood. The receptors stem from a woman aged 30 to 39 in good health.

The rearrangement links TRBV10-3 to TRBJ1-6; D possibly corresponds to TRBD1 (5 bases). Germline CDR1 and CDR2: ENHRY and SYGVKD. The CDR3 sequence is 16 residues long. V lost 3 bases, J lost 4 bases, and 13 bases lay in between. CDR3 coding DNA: TGTGCCATCAGTGACCCGACAGTGACTTATAATTCACCCCTCCACTTT. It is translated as CAISDPTVTYNSPLHF.

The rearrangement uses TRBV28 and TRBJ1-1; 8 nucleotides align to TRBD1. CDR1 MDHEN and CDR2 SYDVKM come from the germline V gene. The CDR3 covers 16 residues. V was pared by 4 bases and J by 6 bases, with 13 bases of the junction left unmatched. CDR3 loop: CASSYAGGGGVAEAFF. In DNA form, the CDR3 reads TGTGCCAGCAGTTACGCAGGGGGCGGGGGGGTAGCTGAAGCTTTCTTT.

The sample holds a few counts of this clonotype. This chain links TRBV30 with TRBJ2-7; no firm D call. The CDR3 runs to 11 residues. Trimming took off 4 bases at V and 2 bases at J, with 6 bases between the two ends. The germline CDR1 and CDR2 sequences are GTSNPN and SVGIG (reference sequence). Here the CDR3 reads CAWMGTYEQYF. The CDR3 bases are TGTGCCTGGATGGGGACCTACGAGCAGTACTTC.

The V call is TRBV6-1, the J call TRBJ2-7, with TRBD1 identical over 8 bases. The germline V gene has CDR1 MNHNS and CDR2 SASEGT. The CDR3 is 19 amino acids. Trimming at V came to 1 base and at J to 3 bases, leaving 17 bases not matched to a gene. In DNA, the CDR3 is TGTGCCAGCAGTGAAGTACTTAACCGTGGGGACAGGACACTCTACGAGCAGTACTTC. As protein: CASSEVLNRGDRTLYEQYF.

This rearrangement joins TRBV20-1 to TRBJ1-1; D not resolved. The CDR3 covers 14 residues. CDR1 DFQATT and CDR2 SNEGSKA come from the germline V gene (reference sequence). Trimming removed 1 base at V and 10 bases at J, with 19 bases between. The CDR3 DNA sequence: TGCAGTGCTAGAGTGGGCGGGTCATCGGTGGGAGCTTTCTTT. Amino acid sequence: CSARVGGSSVGAFF.

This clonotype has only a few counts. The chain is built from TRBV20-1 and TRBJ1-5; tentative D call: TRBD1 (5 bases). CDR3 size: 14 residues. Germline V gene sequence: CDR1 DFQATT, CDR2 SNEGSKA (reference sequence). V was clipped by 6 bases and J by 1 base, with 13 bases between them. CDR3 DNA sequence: TGCAGTGCCACCTCAGGGATGAGCAATCAGCCCCAGCATTTT. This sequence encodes CSATSGMSNQPQHF.

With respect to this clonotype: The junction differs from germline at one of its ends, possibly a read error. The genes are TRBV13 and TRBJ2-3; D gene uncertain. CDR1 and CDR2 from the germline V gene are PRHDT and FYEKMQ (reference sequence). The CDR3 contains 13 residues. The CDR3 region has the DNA TGTGCCAGCAGCGAAGACATTTCGGATACGCGGTATTTT. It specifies CASSEDISDTRYF.

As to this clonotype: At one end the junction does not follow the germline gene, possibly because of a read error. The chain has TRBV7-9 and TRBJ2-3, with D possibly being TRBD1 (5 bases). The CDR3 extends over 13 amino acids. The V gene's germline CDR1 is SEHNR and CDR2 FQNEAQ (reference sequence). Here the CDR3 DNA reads TGTGCCAGCAGTTATAGGGGAACAGATGCGCAGTATTTT. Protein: CASSYRGTDAQYF.

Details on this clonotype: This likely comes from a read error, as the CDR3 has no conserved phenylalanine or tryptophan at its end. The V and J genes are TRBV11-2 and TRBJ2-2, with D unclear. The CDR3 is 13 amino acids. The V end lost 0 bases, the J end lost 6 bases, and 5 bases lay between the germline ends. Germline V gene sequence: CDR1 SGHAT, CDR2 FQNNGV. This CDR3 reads CASSLEAAGELFV. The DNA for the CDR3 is TGTGCCAGCAGCTTAGAGGCAGCCGGGGAGCTGTTTGTT.

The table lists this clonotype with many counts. The CDR3 region is CASSRTPVDTQYF. As DNA, the CDR3 is TGTGCCAGCAGCCGAACCCCGGTAGATACGCAGTATTTT. The V call is TRBV7-9, the J call TRBJ2-3; D not resolved. The length of the CDR3 is 13 residues. V lost 5 bases to trimming and J lost 5 bases, with 11 bases between them. The germline CDR1 and CDR2 sequences are SEHNR and FQNEAQ (reference sequence).

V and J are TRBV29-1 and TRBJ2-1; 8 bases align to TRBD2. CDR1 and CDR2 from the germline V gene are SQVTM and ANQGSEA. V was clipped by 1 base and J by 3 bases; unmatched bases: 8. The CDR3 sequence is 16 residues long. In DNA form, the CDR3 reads TGCAGCGTTGAAGTAGATTTAGCGGGGCTCTACAATGAGCAGTTCTTC. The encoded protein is CSVEVDLAGLYNEQFF.